Listed here is a single T cell receptor beta chain. One Seattle source followed patients from active infection through their disease course. The sample is drawn from a study of blood T cell repertoires in COVID-19. Study information: COVID-19 samples from acute and convalescent phases originated in the United States, Italy and Spain.

Source study methods: Estimates of nucleated cell counts were drawn from the amplification of reference gene primers. Sequencing used immunoSEQ multiplex PCR; TCRdb keeps in-frame clones, though not all of them. The V and J calls and clone size come from that table; D and trimming were worked out from the DNA. The data hold fewer than 300,000 clones, with approximately 84% observed a single time. This CDR3 has 15 amino acids. The ends lost 2 bases at V and 3 bases at J; junction bases unmatched: 0. CDR1 and CDR2 (germline): KGHDR, SFDVKD. Material: peripheral blood. The receptor was derived from a human donor with COVID-19, enrolled during active disease. The donor label of this sample is uncertain. This chain uses TRBV24-1 with TRBJ2-7; TRBD2 matches 13 bases. The CDR3 spells CATSDWTSGSYEQYF. Written as DNA, the CDR3 is TGTGCCACCAGTGATTGGACTAGCGGGAGCTACGAGCAGTACTTC.